Reported below is one TCR beta chain. The data derive from a study of identical twins. From the 5' RACE reads, TCRdb called clonotypes with MiXCR, one entry per CDR3 protein. The sample has 450,000 or so distinct CDR3 sequences, approximately 18% seen once. Sequencing was carried out using naive T cells sorted from blood. This receptor was obtained from a man over 45 in good health.

CDR3 loop: CASGQVMYGYTF. CDR3 DNA sequence: TGTGCCAGCGGACAGGTCATGTATGGCTACACCTTC. The genes are TRBV5-6 and TRBJ1-2; 7 bases are a match to TRBD1. Germline V gene lookup returns CDR1 SGHDT and CDR2 YYEEEE. The CDR3 consists of 12 residues. V shed 7 bases and J 5 bases; nucleotides not matched to a gene: 5.